Presented here are 10 T cell receptor beta chains from one specimen sequenced in a study of T cells in Graves' hyperthyroidism and ophthalmopathy. Amplification of TCR beta CDR3 regions used RNA as the template. The HTBI set primed first-round TCR CDR3 RT-PCR. TCRdb re-analysed the multiplex PCR reads in MiXCR, keeping a single row per CDR3 protein. The sample lists hundreds of thousands of distinct CDR3 sequences; approximately 13% were seen once. Sequencing input: blood. The receptors originated from a woman aged 18-29 years with Graves' hyperthyroidism.

V usage is TRBV9 and J usage is TRBJ1-3; D gene ambiguous. The CDR3 consists of 15 residues. V was clipped by 0 bases and J by 0 bases, with 7 bases between them. From germline, CDR1 is SGDLS and CDR2 YYNGEE. The CDR3: CASSVGWDSGNTIYF. CDR3 DNA: TGTGCCAGCAGCGTAGGATGGGACTCTGGAAACACCATATATTTT.

This clonotype was counted at least ten times. The rearrangement links TRBV19 to TRBJ2-5; TRBD2 matches at 11 bases. The CDR3 consists of 14 residues. Germline V lookup: CDR1 LNHDA, CDR2 SQIVND (reference sequence). V lost 6 bases and J lost 2; bases outside the gene matches: 2. CDR3 loop: CASRRLAGQETQYF. Here the CDR3 DNA reads TGTGCCAGTAGAAGACTAGCGGGACAAGAGACCCAGTACTTC.

This clonotype occurred a few times. The chain carries TRBV7-9 and TRBJ1-4; no definite D call. V gave up 0 bases and J gave up 4 bases, with 9 bases separating them. The length of the CDR3 is 15 residues. Germline CDR1 reads SEHNR; CDR2 reads FQNEAQ (reference sequence). The CDR3 loop is CASSLAGGRNEKLFF. DNA for the CDR3: TGTGCCAGCAGCTTAGCGGGAGGGCGTAATGAAAAACTGTTTTTT.

This clonotype was detected a few times. The chain links TRBV29-1 to TRBJ1-4, with 8 bases that match TRBD1. The CDR3 sequence is 13 residues long. Trimming took 7 bases from V and 5 from J; bases not matched to a gene: 6. Germline V CDR1 and CDR2: SQVTM, ANQGSEA. This chain's CDR3 is CSAGQGKNEKLFF. CDR3 bases: TGCAGCGCCGGACAGGGCAAAAATGAAAAACTGTTTTTT.

This clonotype came up many times. This chain links TRBV27 with TRBJ1-2, with 8 bases identical to TRBD1. The germline CDR1 and CDR2 sequences are MNHEY and SMNVEV (reference sequence). The ends lost 2 bases at V and 7 bases at J; junction bases unmatched: 3. The CDR3 runs to 13 residues. CDR3 loop: CASSLRTGGGYTF. CDR3 coding DNA: TGTGCCAGCAGTTTAAGAACAGGGGGTGGCTACACCTTC.

This clonotype was observed many times. This chain's CDR3 is CASSLPRGIQYF. The CDR3 nucleotides read TGTGCCAGCAGTCTCCCTCGGGGAATTCAGTACTTC. The rearrangement links TRBV7-9 to TRBJ2-4, with a weak D call TRBD2 (5 bases). The CDR3 length is 12 residues. Per germline, CDR1 SEHNR and CDR2 FQNEAQ (reference sequence). The germline V and J ends were trimmed by 6 bases and 10 bases, with 13 bases remaining between them.

This clonotype was found a few times. J is TRBJ1-2 and V is TRBV6-1, with 9 bases that match TRBD1. V was pared by 10 bases and J by 6 bases, with 6 bases of the junction left unmatched. CDR1 and CDR2 from the germline V gene are MNHNS and SASEGT. This CDR3 is built from 12 residues. DNA for the CDR3: TGTGCCACGCGAGGGACAGGGCATGGCTACACCTTC. Its protein is CATRGTGHGYTF.

For this clonotype: A much larger clone lies a single base off, so this may be a read error. This rearrangement joins TRBV2 to TRBJ1-1; TRBD1 is a possible D gene (5 bases). The germline V gene has CDR1 SNHLY and CDR2 FYNNEI. The CDR3 is 14 residues long. The CDR3 protein is CASSVLGGNTEASF. Written as DNA, the CDR3 is TGTGCCAGCAGTGTTTTGGGGGGGAACACTGAAGCTTCCTTT.

This clonotype was detected many times. The chain is built from TRBV3-1 and TRBJ1-1, with a tentative D call TRBD1 (6 bases). Germline CDR1 reads LGHDT; CDR2 reads YNNKEL (reference sequence). CDR3 length: 15 residues. Trimming took 3 bases from V and 1 from J, leaving 12 bases between them. The CDR3 sequence: CASSQVLGANTEAFF. As DNA, the CDR3 is TGTGCCAGCAGCCAGGTTTTGGGGGCGAACACTGAAGCTTTCTTT.

This clonotype has a count of ten or more. The chain links TRBV5-1 to TRBJ2-3; D not certain. Per the germline V gene, CDR1 is SGHRS and CDR2 is YFSETQ. The CDR3 has 14 amino acids. V was shortened by 8 bases and J by 0 bases, with 13 bases between the two germline ends. The chain's CDR3 is CASYPSPSTDTQYF. CDR3 nucleotide sequence: TGCGCCAGTTACCCTAGTCCTAGCACAGATACGCAGTATTTT. The full variable domain, completed using reference TRBV5-1 and TRBJ2-3, is KAGVTQTPRYLIKTRGQQVTLSCSPISGHRSVSWYQQTPGQGLQFLFEYFSETQRNKGNFPGRFSGRQFSNSRSEMNVSTLELGDSALYLCASYPSPSTDTQYFGPGTRLTVL.